A single sample is the source of the 13 T cell receptor beta chains below, sequenced in a study of blood T cell repertoires in COVID-19. Libraries were prepared by immunoSEQ multiplex PCR; TCRdb keeps only in-frame clonotypes and omits some of them. The table shows about 480,000 clones, with 80% to 90% occurring only once. The sample consisted of peripheral blood. These receptors were taken from a man aged 18 to 30 with COVID-19, enrolled during active disease.

CDR3 nucleotides: TGTGCCAGCAGCCGAGGGGGAAGGGAGACCCAGTACTTC. Translating gives CASSRGGRETQYF. The genes are TRBV11-3 and TRBJ2-5; weak D call: TRBD1 (6 bases). This CDR3 comprises 13 residues. Germline V gene sequence: CDR1 SGHNT, CDR2 YENEEA. V was cut by 5 bases and J by 5 bases, with 12 bases left in between. The variable domain in full, with the rest retrieved from reference TRBV11-3 and TRBJ2-5, is EAGVVQSPRYKIIEKKQPVAFWCNPISGHNTLYWYLQNLGQGPELLIRYENEEAVDDSQLPKDRFSAERLKGVDSTLKIQPAELGDSAVYLCASSRGGRETQYFGPGTRLLVL.

The J gene is TRBJ2-3, the V gene TRBV5-4, with TRBD2 matching 11 bases. The CDR3 loop spans 19 amino acids. With 3 bases clipped from V and 0 bases from J, the junction kept 12 bases outside the gene matches. Germline loops: CDR1 SGHNT, CDR2 YYREEE (reference sequence). The CDR3 reads CASSSGLTSGTRSTDTQYF. The CDR3 DNA is TGTGCCAGCAGCTCGGGACTGACTAGCGGGACCCGAAGCACAGATACGCAGTATTTT.

Regarding this clone: Within the sample, other DNA sequences also encode this same CDR3. The chain recombines TRBV19 with TRBJ2-7; weak D call: TRBD1 (5 bases). Per germline, CDR1 LNHDA and CDR2 SQIVND (reference sequence). The germline V and J ends were trimmed by 9 bases and 3 bases, with 18 bases remaining between them. The CDR3 consists of 14 residues. CDR3 sequence: CASSNQGLSYEQYF. The CDR3 region has the DNA TGTGCCAGCTCTAATCAGGGTTTGAGCTACGAGCAGTACTTC. Drawing the rest from reference TRBV19 and TRBJ2-7, the complete variable domain is DGGITQSPKYLFRKEGQNVTLSCEQNLNHDAMYWYRQDPGQGLRLIYYSQIVNDFQKGDIAEGYSVSREKKESFPLTVTSAQKNPTAFYLCASSNQGLSYEQYFGPGTRLTVT.

In its sample, this clone was seen a few times. The chain is built from TRBV7-9 and TRBJ2-2; tentative D call: TRBD2 (7 bases). Trimming shortened V by 5 bases and J by 0 bases, and 13 bases separated the two germline ends. This CDR3 region has 16 residues. CDR1 is SEHNR, CDR2 FQNEAQ, per germline (reference sequence). CDR3 sequence reads: CASSPGGGPNTGELFF. For the CDR3, the DNA is TGTGCCAGCAGCCCAGGCGGGGGCCCGAACACCGGGGAGCTGTTTTTT.

The rearrangement links TRBV19 to TRBJ2-4, with D possibly TRBD1 on 5 matching bases. Germline assignment: CDR1 LNHDA and CDR2 SQIVND (reference sequence). The CDR3 loop spans 18 amino acids. V lost 8 bases, J lost 7 bases, and 30 bases lay in between. The CDR3 loop reads CASSPHGKTGVSWNIQYF. The DNA for the CDR3 is TGTGCCAGTTCCCCCCATGGGAAAACAGGAGTGAGCTGGAACATTCAGTACTTC.

About this clone itself: The same CDR3 also results from other DNA sequences found in this sample. CDR3 coding DNA: TGCGCCAGCAGCTTGGTAGCGGGAGCAGATACGCAGTATTTT. Amino acid sequence: CASSLVAGADTQYF. The chain recombines TRBV5-1 with TRBJ2-3; TRBD2 aligns across 9 bases. Germline V CDR1 and CDR2: SGHRS, YFSETQ. The CDR3 sequence is 14 residues long. V shed 0 bases, J shed 4 bases, and the junction held 0 bases outside the gene matches.

The CDR3 sequence is CASSQGSSGNTIYF. The DNA for the CDR3 is TGCGCCAGCAGTCAGGGGAGCTCTGGAAACACCATATATTTT. The chain recombines TRBV10-1 with TRBJ1-3, with a tentative D call TRBD1 (6 bases). The length of the CDR3 is 14 residues. V dropped 5 bases and J dropped 0 bases, with 8 bases sitting between them. Germline CDR1 is WNHNN and CDR2 is SYGVQD (reference sequence).

This clone turned up a few times. J is TRBJ2-2 and V is TRBV7-9, with D perhaps matching TRBD2 (5 bases). From germline, CDR1 is SEHNR and CDR2 FQNEAQ (reference sequence). The CDR3 contains 14 residues. Trimming shortened V by 1 base and J by 10 bases, and 13 bases separated the two germline ends. The chain's CDR3 is CASSLGGLPAELFF. CDR3 in DNA: TGTGCCAGCAGCTTAGGTGGACTCCCCGCGGAGCTGTTTTTT.

CDR3 nucleotide sequence: TGTGCCAGCAGCCAGCAGGGTCTGAACACCGGGGAGCTGTTTTTT. The encoded protein is CASSQQGLNTGELFF. The rearrangement links TRBV5-6 to TRBJ2-2, with D perhaps TRBD1 (5 bases). Germline assignment: CDR1 SGHDT and CDR2 YYEEEE. CDR3 length: 15 residues. V lost 4 bases and J 1 base, leaving 11 bases between the germline ends.

The genes are TRBV11-2 and TRBJ1-2, with D unclear. Germline assignment: CDR1 SGHAT and CDR2 FQNNGV. Trimming cost V 2 bases and J 1 base, with 8 bases left between them. The CDR3 spans 14 residues. The CDR3 sequence: CASSLLTDNYGYTF. The CDR3 DNA is TGTGCCAGCAGCTTATTAACAGATAACTATGGCTACACCTTC. Full variable domain (rest looked up from reference TRBV11-2 and TRBJ1-2): EAGVAQSPRYKIIEKRQSVAFWCNPISGHATLYWYQQILGQGPKLLIQFQNNGVVDDSQLPKDRFSAERLKGVDSTLKIQPAKLEDSAVYLCASSLLTDNYGYTFGSGTRLTVV.

The V and J genes are TRBV5-4 and TRBJ2-1; 7 bases are a match to TRBD1. This CDR3 comprises 15 residues. Trimming took 0 bases from V and 2 from J; bases not matched to a gene: 2. Germline assignment: CDR1 SGHNT and CDR2 YYREEE (reference sequence). Written as DNA, the CDR3 is TGTGCCAGCAGCTTGGAGGACAGGACCTACAATGAGCAGTTCTTC. Translation gives CASSLEDRTYNEQFF. The variable domain in full, completed from reference TRBV5-4 and TRBJ2-1, reads ETGVTQSPTHLIKTRGQQVTLRCSSQSGHNTVSWYQQALGQGPQFIFQYYREEENGRGNFPPRFSGLQFPNYSSELNVNALELDDSALYLCASSLEDRTYNEQFFGPGTRLTVL.

The J gene is TRBJ1-2, the V gene TRBV24-1; no definite D call. The CDR3 contains 14 residues. Germline V lookup: CDR1 KGHDR, CDR2 SFDVKD. V lost 2 bases and J 6 bases, leaving 12 bases between the germline ends. The CDR3 loop reads CATSDSRGRDGYTF. The CDR3 DNA sequence: TGTGCCACCAGTGATTCCCGGGGTCGGGATGGCTACACCTTC.

The V call is TRBV5-1, the J call TRBJ2-7; D is perhaps TRBD2 (6 bases). With 4 bases removed from V and 3 bases from J, the gap between germline ends came to 14 bases. Germline lookup yields CDR1 SGHRS and CDR2 YFSETQ. This CDR3 has 14 residues. Here the CDR3 DNA reads TGCGCCAGCAGCCCAACCTTGGGGGGCTACGAGCAGTACTTC. Translated, it gives CASSPTLGGYEQYF.